This is a list of T cell receptor beta chains from one sample in a study of post-analysis software for immune sequencing data. TCRdb reanalysed the PCR reads using MiXCR and keeps one entry per CDR3 protein. This sample has approximately 440,000 distinct CDR3 sequences, with less than 45% found just once. Material for sequencing was blood. The receptor source for this set is a girl under 18 with multiple sclerosis. The CDR3 runs from the conserved cysteine through the conserved F or W.

J gene: TRBJ1-2; V gene: TRBV12-3/TRBV12-4; CDR3 protein: CASSLPGLLLGYTF
J gene: TRBJ2-1; V gene: TRBV5-4; CDR3 protein: CASRQSGQYNEQFF
J gene: TRBJ2-7; V gene: TRBV29-1; CDR3 protein: CSAERVGWDEQYF
J gene: TRBJ1-2; V gene: TRBV12-3/TRBV12-4; CDR3 protein: CAIPLNYGYTF
J gene: TRBJ2-2; V gene: TRBV7-3; CDR3 protein: CASSSGLAGVHTGELFF
J gene: TRBJ2-7; V gene: TRBV5-1; CDR3 protein: CASSLDRGPAGEQYF
J gene: TRBJ1-4; V gene: TRBV30; CDR3 protein: CAWKATDSVHEKLFF
J gene: TRBJ2-5; V gene: TRBV5-1; CDR3 protein: CASSFGWQETQYF
J gene: TRBJ2-1; V gene: TRBV5-1; CDR3 protein: CASSLEDRDDNEQFF
J gene: TRBJ2-1; V gene: TRBV5-1; CDR3 protein: CASSPLAESSYNEQFF
J gene: TRBJ1-2; V gene: TRBV7-2; CDR3 protein: CASSLGVGKIYGYTF
J gene: TRBJ2-1; V gene: TRBV20-1; CDR3 protein: CSARDWAGGSYNEQFF
J gene: TRBJ2-3; V gene: TRBV24-1; CDR3 protein: CATSEEGTRSDTQYF
J gene: TRBJ2-5; V gene: TRBV24-1; CDR3 protein: CATSDLSGHGETQYF
J gene: TRBJ2-1; V gene: TRBV7-2; CDR3 protein: CASRDRVGDEQFF
J gene: TRBJ1-2; V gene: TRBV28; CDR3 protein: CASTPVWTGTNYGYTF
J gene: TRBJ1-2; V gene: TRBV20-1; CDR3 protein: CSASGGDIWSGYTF
J gene: TRBJ2-7; V gene: TRBV6-1; CDR3 protein: CASRATLAGVYEQYF
J gene: TRBJ2-2; V gene: TRBV20-1; CDR3 protein: CSARDPGRAGTGELFF
J gene: TRBJ2-7; V gene: TRBV5-1; CDR3 protein: CASSSTAGGRYEQYF
J gene: TRBJ1-6; V gene: TRBV6-5; CDR3 protein: CASRSRGGNNSPLHF
J gene: TRBJ2-7; V gene: TRBV28; CDR3 protein: CASSLWAGGSRNEQYF
J gene: TRBJ2-3; V gene: TRBV29-1; CDR3 protein: CSVGSAGSGDTQYF
J gene: TRBJ2-5; V gene: TRBV6-5; CDR3 protein: CASSTTGRLWETQYF